This T cell receptor (beta chain) was retrieved from a study of cytomegalovirus exposure and HLA in healthy donors. Per the germline V gene, CDR1 is SGHRS and CDR2 is YFSETQ. The CDR3 length is 13 residues. The germline V and J ends were trimmed by 6 bases and 6 bases, with 15 bases remaining between them. Every donor was a healthy person donating bone marrow. General study findings and limits: The study put 150 to 200 TCR beta chains on its list as cytomegalovirus-associated.

A note on this clone: No antigen is known for it.

13 Jbeta primers and 60 Vbeta primers were used for the PCR. Assay: immunoSEQ multiplex PCR; the TCRdb copy retains only in-frame clones and omits some. Here the sample spans approximately 220,000 clones, around 83% being singletons. The receptor comes from a girl aged 10-17 years in good health and CMV-seronegative. The rearrangement joins TRBV5-1 to TRBJ1-2, with a possible D match to TRBD1 (5 bases). The source material was PBMCs. The CDR3 region is CASNTGGADGYTF. The CDR3 DNA reads as TGCGCCAGCAACACGGGGGGAGCGGATGGCTACACCTTC.